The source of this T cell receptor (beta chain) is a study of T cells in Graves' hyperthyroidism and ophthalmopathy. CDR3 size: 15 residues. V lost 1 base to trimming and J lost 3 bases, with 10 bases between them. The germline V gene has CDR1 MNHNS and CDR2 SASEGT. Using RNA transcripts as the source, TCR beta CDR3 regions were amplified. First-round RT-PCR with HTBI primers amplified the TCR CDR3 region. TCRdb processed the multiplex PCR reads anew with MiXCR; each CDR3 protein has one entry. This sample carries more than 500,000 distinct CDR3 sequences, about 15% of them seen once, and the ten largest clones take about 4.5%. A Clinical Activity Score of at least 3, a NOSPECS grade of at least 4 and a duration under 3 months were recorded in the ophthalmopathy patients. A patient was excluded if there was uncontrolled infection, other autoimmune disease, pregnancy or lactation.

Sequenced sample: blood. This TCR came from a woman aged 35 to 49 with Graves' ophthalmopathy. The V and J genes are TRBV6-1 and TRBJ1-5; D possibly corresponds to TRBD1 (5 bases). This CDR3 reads CASSEDGGFNQPQHF. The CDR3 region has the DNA TGTGCCAGCAGTGAAGATGGGGGGTTCAATCAGCCCCAGCATTTT.